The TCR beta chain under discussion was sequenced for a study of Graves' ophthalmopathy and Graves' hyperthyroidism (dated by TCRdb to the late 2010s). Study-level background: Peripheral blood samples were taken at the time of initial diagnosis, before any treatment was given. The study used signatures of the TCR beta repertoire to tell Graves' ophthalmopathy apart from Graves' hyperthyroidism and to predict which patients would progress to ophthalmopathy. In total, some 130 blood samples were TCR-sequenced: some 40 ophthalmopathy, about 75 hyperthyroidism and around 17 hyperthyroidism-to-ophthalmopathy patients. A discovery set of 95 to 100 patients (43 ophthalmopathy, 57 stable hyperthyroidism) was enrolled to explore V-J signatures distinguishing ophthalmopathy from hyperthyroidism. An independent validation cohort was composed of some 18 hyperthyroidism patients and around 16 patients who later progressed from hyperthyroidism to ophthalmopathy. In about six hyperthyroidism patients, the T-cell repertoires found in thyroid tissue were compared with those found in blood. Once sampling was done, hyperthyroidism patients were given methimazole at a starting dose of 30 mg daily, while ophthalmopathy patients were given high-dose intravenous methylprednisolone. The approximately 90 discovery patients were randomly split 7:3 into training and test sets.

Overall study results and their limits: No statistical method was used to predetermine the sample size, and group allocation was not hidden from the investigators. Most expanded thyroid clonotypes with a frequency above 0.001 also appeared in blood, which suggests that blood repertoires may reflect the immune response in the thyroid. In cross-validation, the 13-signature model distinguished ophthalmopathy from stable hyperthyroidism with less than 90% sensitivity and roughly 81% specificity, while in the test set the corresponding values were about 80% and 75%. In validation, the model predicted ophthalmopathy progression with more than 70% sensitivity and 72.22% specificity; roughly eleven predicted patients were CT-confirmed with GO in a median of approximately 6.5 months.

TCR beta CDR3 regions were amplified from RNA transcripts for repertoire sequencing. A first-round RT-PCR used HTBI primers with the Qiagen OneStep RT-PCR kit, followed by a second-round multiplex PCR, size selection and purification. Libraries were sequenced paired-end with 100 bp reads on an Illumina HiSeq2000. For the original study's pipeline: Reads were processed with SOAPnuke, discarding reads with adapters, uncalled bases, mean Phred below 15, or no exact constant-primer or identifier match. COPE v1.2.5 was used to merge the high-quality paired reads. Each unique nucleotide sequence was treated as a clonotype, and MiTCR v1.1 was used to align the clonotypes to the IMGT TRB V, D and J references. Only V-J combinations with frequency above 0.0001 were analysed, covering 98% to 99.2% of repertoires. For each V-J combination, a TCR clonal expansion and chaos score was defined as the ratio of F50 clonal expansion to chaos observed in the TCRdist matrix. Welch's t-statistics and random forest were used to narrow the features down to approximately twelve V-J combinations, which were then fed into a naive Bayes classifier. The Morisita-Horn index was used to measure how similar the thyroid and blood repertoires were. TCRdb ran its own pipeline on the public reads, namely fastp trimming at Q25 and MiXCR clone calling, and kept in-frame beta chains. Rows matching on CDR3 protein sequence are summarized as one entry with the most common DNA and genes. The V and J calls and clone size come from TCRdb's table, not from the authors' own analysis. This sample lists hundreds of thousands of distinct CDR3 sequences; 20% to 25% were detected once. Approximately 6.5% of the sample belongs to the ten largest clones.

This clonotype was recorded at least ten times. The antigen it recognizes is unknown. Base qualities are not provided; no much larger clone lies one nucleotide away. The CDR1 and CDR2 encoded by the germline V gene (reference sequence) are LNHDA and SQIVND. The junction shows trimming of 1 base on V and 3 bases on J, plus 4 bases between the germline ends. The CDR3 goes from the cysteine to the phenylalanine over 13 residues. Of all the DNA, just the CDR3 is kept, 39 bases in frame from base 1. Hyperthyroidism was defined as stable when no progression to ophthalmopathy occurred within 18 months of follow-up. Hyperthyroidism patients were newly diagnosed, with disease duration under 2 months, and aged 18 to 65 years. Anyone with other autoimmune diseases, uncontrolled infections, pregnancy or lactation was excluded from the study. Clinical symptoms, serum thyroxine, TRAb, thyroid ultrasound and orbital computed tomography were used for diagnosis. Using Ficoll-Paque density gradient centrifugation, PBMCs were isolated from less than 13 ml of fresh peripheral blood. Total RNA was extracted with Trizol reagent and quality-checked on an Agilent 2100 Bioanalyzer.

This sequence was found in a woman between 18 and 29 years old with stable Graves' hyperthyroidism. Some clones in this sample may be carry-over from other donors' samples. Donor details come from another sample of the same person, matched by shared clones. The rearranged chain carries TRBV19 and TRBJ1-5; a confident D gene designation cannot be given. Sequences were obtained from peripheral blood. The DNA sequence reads TGTGCCAGTAGTATAGCCGCCAATCAGCCCCAGCATTTT. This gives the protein CASSIAANQPQHF.